The clone carrying this TCR beta chain was detected ten times or more. RNA, once extracted, was reverse transcribed into cDNA for use as the sequencing template. TCRdb's table, derived via immunoSEQ multiplex PCR, lists solely in-frame clones and lacks some. The sample carries 150,000 to 200,000 clones, about 60% recorded once. The data were obtained in a study of CD8+ T cells in alopecia areata. The CDR3 runs to 17 residues. The V segment lost 1 base and the J segment 1 base; nucleotides outside the gene matches: 6. The V gene's germline CDR1 is LNHNV and CDR2 YYDKDF (reference sequence). Sequencing was performed on CD4+ T cells sorted from blood. The source of this sequence is a human donor in good health. The chain links TRBV15 to TRBJ2-3, with TRBD2 identical over 9 bases. In nucleotides, the CDR3 is TGTGCCACCAGCAGAGGGATTAGCGGGGGAGGCACAGATACGCAGTATTTT. Translating it yields CATSRGISGGGTDTQYF.